The source of this T cell receptor beta chain is a study of early T cells in non-severe SARS-CoV-2 infection (TCRdb year 2021). Describing the broader study: Bulk RNA from unsorted whole blood was used for TCR sequencing, so alpha and beta chains could not be paired.

Beyond this particular receptor, the publication reports: VDJdb matching was skewed toward anti-spike CD8 responses, so virus-specific expansions were likely underestimated and private and CD4 specificities were missed.

Set within a cohort of healthcare workers in London, UK, this nested case-control study involved weekly PCR testing of nasopharyngeal swabs along with blood sampling. Healthcare workers were enrolled in the week of the UK lockdown, from 23 to 31 March 2020, and were followed every week for up to roughly 16 weeks. V is shortened by 8 bases, J by 6 bases, and the region joining them spans 22 bases. CDR1 SEHNR and CDR2 FQNEAQ are derived from the germline V gene (reference sequence). The CDR3 numbers 16 residues from cysteine through phenylalanine. Only the CDR3 part of the read is kept: 48 bases, read in frame from the first base. Library preparation employed 5' RACE. Sequenced on a NextSeq 500. In the TCR library protocol, unique molecular identifiers were attached to individual cDNA molecules to correct for PCR bias and sequencing error. Both TCR alpha and beta chains were sequenced, and tight co-correlation was observed between alpha and beta sequence abundances in each sample. In the paper's pipeline: Decombinator V4 was used to annotate the V gene, J gene and CDR3 of the TCR sequences. Expanded TCRs were defined as changing significantly between any two time points under a Poisson model with p below 0.0001. TCR abundances were normalised to the total number of TCRs sequenced in each sample and reported as counts per million. MAIT TCRs were defined by TRAV1-2 paired with TRAJ12, TRAJ20 or TRAJ33, and iNKT TCRs by TRAV10 paired with TRAJ18. A search of VDJdb, accessed on 1 November 2021, was run for TCRs annotated to CMV, EBV and SARS-CoV-2, with TCRs annotated for multiple antigens excluded. The raw public reads went through TCRdb reprocessing: fastp at Q25, MiXCR clone calling, in-frame beta chains kept. One record per CDR3 amino acid sequence lists the most common genes and DNA. TCRdb, not the authors, supplied the V and J calls. The sample data list 55,000 or so distinct CDR3 sequences, and around 12% of these were observed just once. In total, the top ten clones hold under 1.5% of the sample.

This clonotype was counted a few times. Its antigen is not yet known. No clone much larger than this one lies a single base away; base qualities are absent. This receptor was taken from an adult who was a healthcare worker with PCR-confirmed SARS-CoV-2 infection or an uninfected control (not recorded which). The chain couples TRBV7-9 to TRBJ2-2, with TRBD1 tentatively as D gene (5 bases match). Source material: whole blood. The CDR3 corresponds to CASPLMQGIAAGELFF. The nucleotide sequence reads as follows: TGTGCCAGCCCCCTGATGCAGGGTATTGCGGCCGGGGAGCTGTTTTTT.